These 30 T cell receptor beta chains share one sample of origin, sequenced in a study of molecular identifiers for immune sequencing clone quantification listed by TCRdb under 2018. Library creation used PCR. Sequencing relied on a NextSeq 500. TCRdb redid the processing of the public reads, applying fastp at Q25 and MiXCR, and retained in-frame beta chains. Identical CDR3 protein sequences are pooled into one entry, listed with their most common genes and DNA. This sample gives more than 85,000 distinct CDR3 sequences in total; approximately 40% of them show up just once. Less than 5.5% of the sample belongs to the ten largest clones. Sequencing used naive CD8+ T cells from blood, with Jurkat cell RNA spiked in. The cell subset or site label here, explained by the study, means: FACS-sorted CD8+CD4-CCR7+CD45RA+ naive T cells. The receptors here all came from a human donor in good health. Some libraries in this study had Jurkat cell RNA spiked in.

This clonotype was recorded at least ten times. This chain connects TRBV19 to TRBJ2-7, with 7 bases fitting TRBD1. CDR3 length: 15 residues. Per germline, CDR1 LNHDA and CDR2 SQIVND (reference sequence). Trimming removed 3 bases from V and 2 bases from J; junction bases left unmatched: 7. CDR3 in DNA: TGTGCCAGTAGTATTGGTCCCGGGACAGCCTACGAGCAGTACTTC. It specifies CASSIGPGTAYEQYF.

This clonotype was recorded a few times. V usage is TRBV27 and J usage is TRBJ2-7, with D tentatively TRBD1 or TRBD2 (5 bases each). The ends were cut back, 5 bases at V and 2 bases at J, with 13 bases in the middle. The CDR3 runs to 14 residues. Germline CDR1 and CDR2: MNHEY and SMNVEV (reference sequence). For the CDR3, the DNA is TGTGCCAGCAGTACCCGGCAGGGAGCCTACGAGCAGTACTTC. Residues: CASSTRQGAYEQYF.

The rearrangement joins TRBV4-3 to TRBJ2-5; 8 bases are shared with TRBD1. CDR3 length: 19 amino acids. After removal of 2 bases from V and 3 bases from J, the junction contained 17 bases not matched to a gene. In germline, CDR1 is LGHNA, CDR2 YSLEER. The CDR3 DNA is TGCGCCAGCAGCCAAACCCTTGGGACAGGTTGGCCAAAGGAAGAGACCCAGTACTTC. It is translated as CASSQTLGTGWPKEETQYF.

There are many counts of this clonotype. The chain employs TRBV7-9 and TRBJ2-3, with D perhaps matching TRBD2 (6 bases). The germline CDR1 and CDR2 sequences are SEHNR and FQNEAQ (reference sequence). The V end was cut by 5 bases, the J end by 3 bases, with 15 bases between. The CDR3 loop spans 15 amino acids. This chain's CDR3 is CASSTWTTGTDTQYF. CDR3 coding DNA: TGTGCCAGCAGCACGTGGACTACCGGGACAGATACGCAGTATTTT.

This sequence joins TRBV18 and TRBJ1-1; D may be TRBD1 (6 bases). The CDR3 is 18 amino acids. Germline assignment: CDR1 KGHSH and CDR2 LQKENI. V lost 6 bases, J lost 0 bases, and 23 bases lay in between. The CDR3 DNA reads as TGTGCCAGCTCCAGATATGCCCAGGGGAGGATGATGAACACTGAAGCTTTCTTT. It is translated as CASSRYAQGRMMNTEAFF.

This clonotype was seen many times. The chain couples TRBV12-3 or TRBV12-4 to TRBJ2-5, with D unclear. This CDR3 has 16 residues. The germline V and J ends were trimmed by 6 bases and 9 bases, with 26 bases remaining between them. The CDR3 DNA reads as TGTGCCAGCAGCCCTGGCCCAGCGCCCAGAGCTGGGGCCCAGTACTTC. It translates to CASSPGPAPRAGAQYF.

This clonotype has ten or more counts. This chain connects TRBV28 to TRBJ1-1; no clear D. The CDR3 is made up of 14 amino acids. V was clipped by 2 bases and J by 4 bases, with 11 bases between them. Germline values: CDR1 MDHEN, CDR2 SYDVKM. The CDR3 DNA sequence: TGTGCCAGCAGTTTAGGGAGGGAAGGCACTGAAGCTTTCTTT. Amino acid sequence: CASSLGREGTEAFF.

V gene TRBV27 combines with J gene TRBJ2-5; no clear D gene. Trimming shortened V by 3 bases and J by 5 bases, and 13 bases separated the two germline ends. Germline-derived CDR1 and CDR2 are MNHEY and SMNVEV (reference sequence). CDR3 length equals 14 residues. CDR3 nucleotide sequence: TGTGCCAGCAGTTTGTATACAGCTCGGGAGACCCAGTACTTC. Translated: CASSLYTARETQYF.

V usage is TRBV9 and J usage is TRBJ2-3; 7 nucleotides line up with TRBD1. The V and J ends lost 0 bases and 0 bases, in that order; junction bases with no gene match: 4. CDR3 length: 16 residues. Germline-derived CDR1 and CDR2 are SGDLS and YYNGEE. This chain's CDR3 is CASSVVPRGSTDTQYF. The CDR3 region has the DNA TGTGCCAGCAGCGTAGTGCCCAGGGGGAGCACAGATACGCAGTATTTT.

Concerning this clonotype: A much larger clone lies a single base off, so this may be a read error. This sequence joins TRBV29-1 and TRBJ2-2, with 9 nucleotides matching TRBD2. The germline V gene encodes CDR1 SQVTM and CDR2 ANQGSEA. The CDR3 is made up of 11 amino acids. CDR3 region: CSVPVAGELVF. CDR3 DNA sequence: TGCAGCGTTCCGGTAGCGGGGGAGCTGGTTTTT.

Turning to this clonotype: Being one base from a much bigger clone, this may be a read error. This rearrangement joins TRBV4-3 to TRBJ2-2, with D possibly being TRBD2 (5 bases). This CDR3 is 15 amino acids long. CDR1 is LGHNA, CDR2 YSLEER, per germline. CDR3 in amino acids: CASSQDVLNTGELLF. Written as DNA, the CDR3 is TGCGCCAGCAGCCAAGATGTCCTCAACACCGGGGAGCTGTTGTTT.

The chain uses TRBV28 and TRBJ1-5; D not resolved. V lost 6 bases and J 4 bases, leaving 16 bases between the germline ends. This CDR3 is 15 amino acids long. Germline loops: CDR1 MDHEN, CDR2 SYDVKM. This chain's CDR3 is CASSPDRVLNQPQHF. The CDR3 nucleotides are TGTGCCAGCAGCCCCGACCGGGTATTAAATCAGCCCCAGCATTTT.

This clonotype showed up just a few times. DNA of the CDR3: TGTGCCAGCAGTTTAGGGGGTCGCTACACCTTC. It encodes CASSLGGRYTF. The chain employs TRBV27 and TRBJ1-2, with a weak D call TRBD1 (5 bases). In germline, CDR1 is MNHEY, CDR2 SMNVEV (reference sequence). The V end was cut by 2 bases, the J end by 9 bases, with 7 bases between. The CDR3 is 11 residues long.

The V and J genes are TRBV20-1 and TRBJ2-3, with 10 bases lining up with TRBD2. CDR1 and CDR2 from the germline V gene are DFQATT and SNEGSKA (reference sequence). Germline trimming cut 6 bases from V and 0 bases from J; bases unmatched to any gene: 9. The CDR3 has 16 amino acids. The CDR3 nucleotides are TGCAGTGCGACGGGGGGACTAGCGTTGAGCACAGATACGCAGTATTTT. Protein sequence: CSATGGLALSTDTQYF.

V gene TRBV13 combines with J gene TRBJ1-5; D is unresolved. CDR3 size: 13 residues. Germline values: CDR1 PRHDT, CDR2 FYEKMQ (reference sequence). Trimming took off 0 bases at V and 7 bases at J, with 7 bases between the two ends. The CDR3 region is CASSLGVEQPQHF. The CDR3 DNA reads TGTGCCAGCAGCTTAGGCGTCGAGCAGCCCCAGCATTTT.

The J gene is TRBJ2-5, the V gene TRBV2; D perhaps matches TRBD2 (5 bases). CDR1 and CDR2 from the germline V gene are SNHLY and FYNNEI. Trimming removed 5 bases at V and 0 bases at J, with 13 bases between. CDR3 length: 15 residues. CDR3 loop: CASSPDPGNQETQYF. Written as DNA, the CDR3 is TGTGCCAGCAGTCCCGACCCCGGGAACCAAGAGACCCAGTACTTC.

This clonotype is a singleton in its sample. This chain links TRBV6-6 with TRBJ2-7; TRBD1 might be the D (6 bases). V was cut by 0 bases and J by 5 bases, with 17 bases left in between. CDR1 is MNHNY and CDR2 is SVGAGI in the germline V gene (reference sequence). The CDR3 extends over 16 amino acids. The CDR3 region is CASSYSQGSRGNEQYF. The DNA for the CDR3 is TGTGCCAGCAGTTACTCGCAGGGGTCTAGGGGCAACGAGCAGTACTTC.

This clonotype was recorded once. Given the absence of the conserved phenylalanine or tryptophan at the CDR3 end, a read error is likely. Here the CDR3 reads CASSQAAGTGSEQYI. The CDR3 DNA sequence: TGCGCCAGCAGCCAGGCGGCCGGGACGGGGTCCGAGCAGTACATC. The chain recombines TRBV4-1 with TRBJ2-7, with D perhaps TRBD1 or TRBD2 (5 bases each). The CDR3 length is 15 residues. Germline V gives CDR1 MGHRA, CDR2 YSYEKL. V was pared by 3 bases and J by 6 bases, with 18 bases between.

The chain uses TRBV4-2 and TRBJ1-1; a weak D match, TRBD1 (5 bases). Trimming left V 6 bases short and J 4 bases short, with 15 bases between. The CDR3 loop spans 14 amino acids. CDR1 LGHNA and CDR2 YNFKEQ come from the germline V gene. CDR3 residues: CASSVWDRFTEAFF. CDR3 nucleotides: TGTGCCAGCAGTGTTTGGGACCGTTTCACTGAAGCTTTCTTT.

The rearrangement links TRBV4-3 to TRBJ2-5, with TRBD2 as a possible D gene (6 bases). V lost 1 base, J lost 5 bases, and 14 bases lay in between. There are 15 residues in the CDR3. The germline V gene encodes CDR1 LGHNA and CDR2 YSLEER. The DNA for the CDR3 is TGCGCCAGCAGCCAAGGGAGGGAACGCCCTGAGACCCAGTACTTC. Encoded protein: CASSQGRERPETQYF.

The sample holds many counts of this clonotype. The chain is built from TRBV12-3 or TRBV12-4 and TRBJ1-2, with D tentatively TRBD1 (5 bases). The CDR3 runs to 14 residues. Trimming took 3 bases from V and 4 from J, leaving 12 bases between them. DNA for the CDR3: TGTGCCAGCAGTTTTGGGGGAGGAGGCTATGGCTACACCTTC. Its protein product is CASSFGGGGYGYTF.

The rearrangement uses TRBV28 and TRBJ2-7, with 8 bases identical to TRBD2. The germline V gene has CDR1 MDHEN and CDR2 SYDVKM. This CDR3 is 14 amino acids long. V lost 2 bases and J lost 12; bases outside the gene matches: 12. As DNA, the CDR3 is TGTGCCAGCAGTTTAAGAATAGGACTAGCTCCAGCGTACTTC. As protein: CASSLRIGLAPAYF.

The V call is TRBV28, the J call TRBJ2-3, with D possibly being TRBD2 (5 bases). Looked up from germline, CDR1 is MDHEN and CDR2 is SYDVKM. The CDR3 extends over 12 amino acids. V lost 7 bases to trimming and J lost 3 bases, with 8 bases between them. The CDR3 here is CASMTGTDTQYF. Written as DNA, the CDR3 is TGTGCCAGCATGACGGGAACAGATACGCAGTATTTT.

This clonotype was counted a few times. V usage is TRBV13 and J usage is TRBJ2-3; TRBD2 matches 12 bases. The CDR3 runs to 17 residues. Unmatched junction bases numbered 6, after V lost 0 bases and J lost 5 bases. Germline CDR1 is PRHDT and CDR2 is FYEKMQ (reference sequence). Here the CDR3 reads CASSLGLAGGPKDTQYF. DNA for the CDR3: TGTGCCAGCAGCTTAGGCCTAGCGGGAGGGCCAAAAGATACGCAGTATTTT.

Points on this clonotype: It may be a read error: a sequence one base away is much more abundant. Because it lacks the conserved phenylalanine or tryptophan at the end, this CDR3 is likely a read error. This rearrangement joins TRBV4-1 to TRBJ2-1; the match to TRBD2 covers 12 bases. This CDR3 spans 12 amino acids. V dropped 5 bases and J dropped 10; count of bases not matched to a gene: 0. Germline CDR1 MGHRA, CDR2 YSYEKL. The CDR3 is CASSGLAGEQFI. The CDR3 DNA reads as TGCGCCAGCAGCGGACTAGCGGGAGAGCAGTTCATC.

The genes are TRBV3-2 and TRBJ2-4; the DNA was not used to check the table's D call, TRBD1. TRBV3-2 has pseudogene status. This CDR3 is built from 14 residues. Here the CDR3 DNA reads TGTGCCAGCAGCCATCTGGACAGTGAAAACATTCAGTACTTC. Encoded protein: CASSHLDSENIQYF.

There are many counts of this clonotype. The chain has TRBV5-1 and TRBJ2-1; perhaps TRBD2 as D (6 bases). V was trimmed by 0 bases and J by 6 bases, leaving 13 bases between them. Germline assignment: CDR1 SGHRS and CDR2 YFSETQ. CDR3 length: 15 residues. The CDR3 loop is CASSLAGSPPNEQFF. DNA for the CDR3: TGCGCCAGCAGCTTGGCCGGGAGCCCCCCCAATGAGCAGTTCTTC.

This chain uses TRBV18 with TRBJ2-7; D is perhaps TRBD1 or TRBD2 (7 bases each). Germline-derived CDR1 and CDR2 are KGHSH and LQKENI. Trimming left V 0 bases short and J 0 bases short, with 18 bases between. CDR3 length: 18 residues. The CDR3: CASSPPGYQGGISYEQYF. As DNA, the CDR3 is TGTGCCAGCTCACCACCGGGGTACCAGGGGGGGATCTCCTACGAGCAGTACTTC.

This clonotype came up once. The chain links TRBV7-9 to TRBJ2-7; perhaps TRBD2 as D (6 bases). Germline lookup yields CDR1 SEHNR and CDR2 FQNEAQ (reference sequence). This CDR3 has 12 amino acids. V was trimmed by 2 bases and J by 7 bases, leaving 9 bases between them. The CDR3 DNA follows: TGTGCCAGCAGCTTACCGGGAGATGAGCAGTACTTC. Protein: CASSLPGDEQYF.

With regard to this clonotype: A much more abundant neighbour one base away suggests this may be a read error. The J gene is TRBJ2-2, the V gene TRBV29-1, with a possible D match to TRBD2 (5 bases). The CDR3 extends over 11 amino acids. CDR1 and CDR2 (germline): SQVTM, ANQGSEA. The CDR3 bases are TGCAGCGGAGTTTGGACCGGGGAGCTGTTATTT. This translates into CSGVWTGELLF.